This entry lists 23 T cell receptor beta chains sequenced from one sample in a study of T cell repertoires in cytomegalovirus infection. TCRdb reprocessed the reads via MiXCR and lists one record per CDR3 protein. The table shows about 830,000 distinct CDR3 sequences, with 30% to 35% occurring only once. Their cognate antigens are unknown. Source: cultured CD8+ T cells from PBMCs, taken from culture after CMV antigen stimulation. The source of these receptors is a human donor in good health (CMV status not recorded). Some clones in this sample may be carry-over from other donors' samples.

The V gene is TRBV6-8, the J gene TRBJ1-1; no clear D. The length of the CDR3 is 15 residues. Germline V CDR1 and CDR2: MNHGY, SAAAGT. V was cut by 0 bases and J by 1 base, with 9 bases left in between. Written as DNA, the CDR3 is TGTGCCAGCAGTTACTCAACCGCTGGGAACACTGAAGCTTTCTTT. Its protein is CASSYSTAGNTEAFF.

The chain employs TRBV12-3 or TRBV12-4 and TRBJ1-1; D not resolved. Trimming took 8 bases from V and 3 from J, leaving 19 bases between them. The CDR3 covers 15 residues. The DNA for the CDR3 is TGTGCCAGCGTGGATGCTTTGGACCGATACACTGAAGCTTTCTTT. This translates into CASVDALDRYTEAFF.

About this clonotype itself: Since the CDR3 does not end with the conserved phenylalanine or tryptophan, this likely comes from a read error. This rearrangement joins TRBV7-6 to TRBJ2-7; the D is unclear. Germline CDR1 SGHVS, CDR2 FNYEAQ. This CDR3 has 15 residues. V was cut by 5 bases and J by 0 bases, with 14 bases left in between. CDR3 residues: CASSRDGRSSYEQYI. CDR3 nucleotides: TGTGCCAGCAGCCGAGACGGACGGAGCTCCTACGAGCAGTACATC.

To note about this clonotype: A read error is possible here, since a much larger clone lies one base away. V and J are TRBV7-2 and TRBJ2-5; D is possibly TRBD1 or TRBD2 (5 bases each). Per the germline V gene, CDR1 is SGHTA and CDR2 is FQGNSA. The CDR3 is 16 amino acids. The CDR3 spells CASSLGGIGIWKTHYF. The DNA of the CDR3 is TGTGCCAGCAGCTTAGGGGGGATAGGCATCTGGAAGACCCATTACTTC.

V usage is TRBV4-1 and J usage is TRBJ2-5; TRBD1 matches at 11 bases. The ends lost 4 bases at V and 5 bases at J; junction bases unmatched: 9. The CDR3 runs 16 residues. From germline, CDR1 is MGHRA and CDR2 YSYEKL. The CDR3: CASSPLDRGLTETQYF. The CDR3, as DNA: TGCGCCAGCAGCCCCTTGGACAGGGGGCTTACGGAGACCCAGTACTTC.

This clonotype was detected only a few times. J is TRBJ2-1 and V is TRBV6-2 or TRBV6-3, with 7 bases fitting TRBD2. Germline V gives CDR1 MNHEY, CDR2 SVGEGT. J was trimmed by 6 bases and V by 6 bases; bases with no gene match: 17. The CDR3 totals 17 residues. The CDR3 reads CASSLRGLSSGGNEQFF. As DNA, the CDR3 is TGTGCCAGCAGCTTAAGGGGACTCTCGTCGGGAGGCAATGAGCAGTTCTTC.

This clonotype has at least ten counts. The CDR3 is CASSLARRIKVDTEAFF. In DNA form, the CDR3 reads TGTGCCAGCAGCTTAGCGAGAAGGATAAAGGTAGACACTGAAGCTTTCTTT. J is TRBJ1-1 and V is TRBV7-2; D call uncertain. Trimming took 0 bases from V and 3 from J, leaving 17 bases between them. From germline, CDR1 is SGHTA and CDR2 FQGNSA. This CDR3 is built from 17 residues.

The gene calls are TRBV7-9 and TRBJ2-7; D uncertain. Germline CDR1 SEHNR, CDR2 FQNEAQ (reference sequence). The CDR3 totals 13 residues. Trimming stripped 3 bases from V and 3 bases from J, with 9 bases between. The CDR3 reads CASSFTSYYEQYF. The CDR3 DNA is TGTGCCAGCAGCTTCACAAGTTACTACGAGCAGTACTTC.

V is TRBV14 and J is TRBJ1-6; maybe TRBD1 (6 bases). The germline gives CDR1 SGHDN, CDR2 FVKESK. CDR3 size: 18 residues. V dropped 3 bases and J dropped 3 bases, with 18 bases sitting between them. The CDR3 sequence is CASSQGTFGILYNSPLHF. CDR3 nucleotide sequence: TGTGCCAGCAGCCAGGGGACATTTGGGATTCTCTATAATTCACCCCTCCACTTT.

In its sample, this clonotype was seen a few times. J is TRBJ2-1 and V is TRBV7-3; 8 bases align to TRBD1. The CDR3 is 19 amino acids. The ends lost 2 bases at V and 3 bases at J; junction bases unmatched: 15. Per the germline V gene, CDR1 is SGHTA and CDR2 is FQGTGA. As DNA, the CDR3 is TGTGCCAGCAGCTTATTGGGACAGGTTCATAACGGGGTCTACAATGAGCAGTTCTTC. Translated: CASSLLGQVHNGVYNEQFF. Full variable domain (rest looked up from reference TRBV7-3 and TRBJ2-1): GAGVSQTPSNKVTEKGKYVELRCDPISGHTALYWYRQSLGQGPEFLIYFQGTGAADDSGLPNDRFFAVRPEGSVSTLKIQRTERGDSAVYLCASSLLGQVHNGVYNEQFFGPGTRLTVL.

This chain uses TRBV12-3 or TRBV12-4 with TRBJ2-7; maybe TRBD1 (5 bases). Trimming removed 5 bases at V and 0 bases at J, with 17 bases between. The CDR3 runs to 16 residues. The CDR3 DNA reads TGTGCCAGCAGTCATACCCGACAGAACCGCTCCTACGAGCAGTACTTC. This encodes CASSHTRQNRSYEQYF.

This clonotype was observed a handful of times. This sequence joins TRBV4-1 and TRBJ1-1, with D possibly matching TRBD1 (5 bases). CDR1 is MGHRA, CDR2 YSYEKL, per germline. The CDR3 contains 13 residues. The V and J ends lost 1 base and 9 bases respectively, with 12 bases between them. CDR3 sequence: CASSQGPGKKAFF. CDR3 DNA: TGCGCCAGCAGCCAAGGCCCAGGGAAAAAAGCTTTCTTT.

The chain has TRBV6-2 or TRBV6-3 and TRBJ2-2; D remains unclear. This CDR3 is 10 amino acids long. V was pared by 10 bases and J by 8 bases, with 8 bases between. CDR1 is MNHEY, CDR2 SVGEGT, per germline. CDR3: CATRGGELFF. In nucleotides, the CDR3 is TGTGCCACCCGTGGAGGGGAGCTGTTTTTT.

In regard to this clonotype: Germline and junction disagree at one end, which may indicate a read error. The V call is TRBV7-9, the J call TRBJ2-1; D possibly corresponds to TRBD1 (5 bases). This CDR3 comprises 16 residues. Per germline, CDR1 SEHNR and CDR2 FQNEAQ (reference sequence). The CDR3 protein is CVSRPDGRGSYNEQFF. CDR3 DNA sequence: TGTGTCAGCAGACCGGACGGAAGGGGCTCCTACAATGAGCAGTTCTTC.

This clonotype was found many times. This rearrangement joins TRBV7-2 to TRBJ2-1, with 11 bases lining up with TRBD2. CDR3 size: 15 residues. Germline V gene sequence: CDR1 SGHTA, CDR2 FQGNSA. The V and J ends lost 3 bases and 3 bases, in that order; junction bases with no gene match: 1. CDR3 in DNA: TGTGCCAGCAGCTTGGGACTAGCGGTCTACAATGAGCAGTTCTTC. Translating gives CASSLGLAVYNEQFF.

CDR3 residues: CSVEDRGPEANYGYTF. CDR3 coding DNA: TGCAGCGTTGAGGACAGGGGGCCGGAGGCTAACTATGGCTACACCTTC. V usage is TRBV29-1 and J usage is TRBJ1-2; TRBD1 agrees at 11 bases. This CDR3 spans 16 amino acids. V lost 3 bases to trimming and J lost 0 bases; unmatched junction nucleotides: 6. Germline V gene sequence: CDR1 SQVTM, CDR2 ANQGSEA.

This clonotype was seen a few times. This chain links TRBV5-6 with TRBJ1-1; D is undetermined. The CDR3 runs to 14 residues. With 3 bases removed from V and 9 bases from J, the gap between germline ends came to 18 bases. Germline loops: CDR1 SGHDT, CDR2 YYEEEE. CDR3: CASSSPGFTSQAFF. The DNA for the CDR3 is TGTGCCAGCAGCTCTCCGGGATTCACCTCCCAAGCTTTCTTT. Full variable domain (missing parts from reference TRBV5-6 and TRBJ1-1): DAGVTQSPTHLIKTRGQQVTLRCSPKSGHDTVSWYQQALGQGPQFIFQYYEEEERQRGNFPDRFSGHQFPNYSSELNVNALLLGDSALYLCASSSPGFTSQAFFGQGTRLTVV.

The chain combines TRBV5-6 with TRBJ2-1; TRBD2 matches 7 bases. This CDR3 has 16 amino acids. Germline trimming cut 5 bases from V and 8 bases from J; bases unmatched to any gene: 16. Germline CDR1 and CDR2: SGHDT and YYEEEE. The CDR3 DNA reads TGTGCCAGCAGTTCGGGAGGAGGGGTCGGTCGGGATGAGCAGTTCTTC. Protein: CASSSGGGVGRDEQFF.

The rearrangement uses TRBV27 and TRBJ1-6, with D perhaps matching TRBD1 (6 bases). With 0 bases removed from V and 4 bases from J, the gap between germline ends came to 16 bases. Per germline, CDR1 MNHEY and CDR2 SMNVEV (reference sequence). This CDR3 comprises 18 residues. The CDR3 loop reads CASSLSLDSHLYNSPLHF. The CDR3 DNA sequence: TGTGCCAGCAGTTTATCGCTGGACAGTCACCTATATAATTCACCCCTCCACTTT.

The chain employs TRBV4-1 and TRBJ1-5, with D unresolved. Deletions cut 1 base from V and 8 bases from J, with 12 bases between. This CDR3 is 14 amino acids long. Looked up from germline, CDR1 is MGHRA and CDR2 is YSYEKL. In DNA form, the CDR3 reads TGCGCCAGCAGCCAAGGGGATGGATGGGAGCCCCAGCATTTT. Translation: CASSQGDGWEPQHF.

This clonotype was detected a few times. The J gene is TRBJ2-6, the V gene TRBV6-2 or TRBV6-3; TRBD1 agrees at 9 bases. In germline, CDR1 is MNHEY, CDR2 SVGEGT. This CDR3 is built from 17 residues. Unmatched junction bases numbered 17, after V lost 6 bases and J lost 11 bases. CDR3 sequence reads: CASRAGQGLGPVDVLTF. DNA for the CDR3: TGTGCCAGCAGGGCCGGACAGGGGTTGGGCCCGGTAGACGTCCTGACTTTC.

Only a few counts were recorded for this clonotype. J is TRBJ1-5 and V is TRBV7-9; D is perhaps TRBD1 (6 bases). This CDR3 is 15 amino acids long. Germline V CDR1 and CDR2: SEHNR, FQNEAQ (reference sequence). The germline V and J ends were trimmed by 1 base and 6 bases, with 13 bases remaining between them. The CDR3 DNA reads TGTGCCAGCAGCTTAGACAGGGAGCAAGGTCAGCCCCAGCATTTT. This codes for CASSLDREQGQPQHF.

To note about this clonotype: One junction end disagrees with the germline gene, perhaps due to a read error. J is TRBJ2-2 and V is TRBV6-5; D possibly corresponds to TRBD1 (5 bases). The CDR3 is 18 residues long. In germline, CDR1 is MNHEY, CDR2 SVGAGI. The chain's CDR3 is CVSSYETPGISFAGELFF. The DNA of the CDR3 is TGTGTCAGCAGTTACGAGACCCCAGGGATCAGTTTCGCCGGGGAGCTGTTTTTT.